This TCR beta chain was sequenced during a study of CD8 T cells in Susac syndrome. Study context: Sequenced Susac syndrome patients included roughly six with active disease and about 8 who were in remission. Study observations and caveats: The CD4+ T cell repertoires in Susac syndrome did not show any clonal expansion.

The V end was cut by 5 bases, the J end by 0 bases, with 14 bases between. Germline V gives CDR1 LGHNA, CDR2 YNFKEQ. This CDR3 has 16 amino acids. As regards this clonotype: Its specificity is unknown.

Reverse transcription of about 0.5 to 1 ug RNA used random hexamers. TCRdb reanalysed the immunoSEQ multiplex PCR reads using MiXCR and keeps one entry per CDR3 protein. The sample has 140,000 or so distinct CDR3 sequences, roughly 95% seen once. The clonotype comes from a human donor with Susac syndrome. The sequenced sample consisted of CD4+ T cells from PBMCs. The V and J genes are TRBV4-2 and TRBJ1-3; TRBD1 might be the D (6 bases). This chain's CDR3 is CASSLTTGHSGNTIYF. CDR3 DNA sequence: TGTGCCAGCAGCTTAACGACAGGCCACTCTGGAAACACCATATATTTT.